Included here is one TCR beta chain sequence, with context. Its target is not known. CDR3 size: 13 residues. The junction had 1 base not matched to a gene; V was cut back by 2 bases and J by 10 bases. Germline CDR1 is MNHEY and CDR2 is SMNVEV (reference sequence). Together with a sample-barcoded 5' primer, a J-beta primer mix was included in a second PCR lasting roughly 6 to 12 cycles. Carrying 12 random nucleotides, a template-switch adaptor labeled each individual cDNA molecule. MiXCR, applied by TCRdb to the 5' RACE reads, yields one record per CDR3 protein. The top ten clones hold roughly 6.3% of a sample with over 1,300,000 distinct CDR3 sequences, roughly 59% of them seen once. They isolated at least 6 million PBMCs from each sample. This sample stems from a study of blood T cells in healthy people across ages. Study-wide results and caveats: Significant beta diversity loss was already apparent by age approximately 37, declining roughly linearly. In long-lived donors, naive CD4+ cell counts and diversity exceeded those of aged donors.

The chain employs TRBV27 and TRBJ2-1, with 11 bases lining up with TRBD2. Sample: blood. This TCR was sampled from a man between 18 and 29 years old in good health. In nucleotides, the CDR3 is TGTGCCAGCAGTTTACTAGCGGGGGGCGAGCAGTTCTTC. Protein product: CASSLLAGGEQFF.